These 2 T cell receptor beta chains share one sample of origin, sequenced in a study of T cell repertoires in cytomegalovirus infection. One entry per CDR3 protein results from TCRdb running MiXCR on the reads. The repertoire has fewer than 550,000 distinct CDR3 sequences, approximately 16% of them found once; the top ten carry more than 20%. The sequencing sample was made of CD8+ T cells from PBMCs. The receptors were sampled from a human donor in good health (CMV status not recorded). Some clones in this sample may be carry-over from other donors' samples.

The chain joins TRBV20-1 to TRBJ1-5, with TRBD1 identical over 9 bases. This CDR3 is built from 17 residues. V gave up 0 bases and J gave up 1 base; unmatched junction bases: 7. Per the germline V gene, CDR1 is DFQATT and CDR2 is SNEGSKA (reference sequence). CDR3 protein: CSARDLTGGESNQPQHF. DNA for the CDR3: TGCAGTGCTAGAGACCTGACAGGGGGAGAGAGCAATCAGCCCCAGCATTTT.

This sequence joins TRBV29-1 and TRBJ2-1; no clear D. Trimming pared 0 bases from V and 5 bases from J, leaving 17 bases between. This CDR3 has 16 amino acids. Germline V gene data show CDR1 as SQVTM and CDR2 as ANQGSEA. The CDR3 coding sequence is TGCAGCGTTGAAGATCGGTTCCAAGAGATGGACAATGAGCAGTTCTTC. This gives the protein CSVEDRFQEMDNEQFF.